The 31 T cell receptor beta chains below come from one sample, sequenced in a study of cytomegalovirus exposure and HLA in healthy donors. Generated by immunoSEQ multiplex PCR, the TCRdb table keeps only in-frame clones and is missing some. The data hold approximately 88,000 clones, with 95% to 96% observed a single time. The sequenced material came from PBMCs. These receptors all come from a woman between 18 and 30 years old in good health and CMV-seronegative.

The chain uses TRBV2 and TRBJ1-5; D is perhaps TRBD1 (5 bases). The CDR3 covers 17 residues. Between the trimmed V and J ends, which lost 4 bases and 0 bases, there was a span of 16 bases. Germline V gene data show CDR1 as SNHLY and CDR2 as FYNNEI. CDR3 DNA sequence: TGTGCCAGCAGTGGGCCCGGGACTCTAGGTAGCAATCAGCCCCAGCATTTT. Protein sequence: CASSGPGTLGSNQPQHF.

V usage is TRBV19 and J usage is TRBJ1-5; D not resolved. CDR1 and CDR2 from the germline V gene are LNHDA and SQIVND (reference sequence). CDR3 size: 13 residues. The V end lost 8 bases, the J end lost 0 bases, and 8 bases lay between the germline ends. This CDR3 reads CASRFNSNQPQHF. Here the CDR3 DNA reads TGTGCCAGTCGGTTCAATAGCAATCAGCCCCAGCATTTT.

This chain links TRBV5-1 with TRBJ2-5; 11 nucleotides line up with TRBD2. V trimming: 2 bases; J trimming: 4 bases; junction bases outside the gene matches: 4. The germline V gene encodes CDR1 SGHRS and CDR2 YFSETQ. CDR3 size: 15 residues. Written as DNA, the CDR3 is TGCGCCAGCAGCTTCCTAGCGGGAGGTTTAGAGACCCAGTACTTC. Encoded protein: CASSFLAGGLETQYF.

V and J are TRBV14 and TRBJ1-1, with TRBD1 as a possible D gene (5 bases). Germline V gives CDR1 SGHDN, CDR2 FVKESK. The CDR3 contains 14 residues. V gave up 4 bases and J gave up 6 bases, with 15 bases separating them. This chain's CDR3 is CASSPGRAPAEAFF. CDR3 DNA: TGTGCCAGCAGCCCCGGCAGGGCCCCTGCTGAAGCTTTCTTT.

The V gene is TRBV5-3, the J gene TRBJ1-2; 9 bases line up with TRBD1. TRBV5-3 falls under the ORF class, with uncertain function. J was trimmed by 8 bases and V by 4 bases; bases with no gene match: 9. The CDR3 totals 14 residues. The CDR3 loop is CARSPGQGRWGYTF. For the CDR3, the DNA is TGTGCCAGAAGCCCGGGACAGGGAAGGTGGGGCTACACCTTC.

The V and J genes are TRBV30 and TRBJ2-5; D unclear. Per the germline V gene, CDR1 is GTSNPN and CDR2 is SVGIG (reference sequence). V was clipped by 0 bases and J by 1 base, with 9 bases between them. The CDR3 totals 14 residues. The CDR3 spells CAWSVGAAQETQYF. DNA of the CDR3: TGTGCCTGGAGTGTAGGAGCAGCCCAAGAGACCCAGTACTTC.

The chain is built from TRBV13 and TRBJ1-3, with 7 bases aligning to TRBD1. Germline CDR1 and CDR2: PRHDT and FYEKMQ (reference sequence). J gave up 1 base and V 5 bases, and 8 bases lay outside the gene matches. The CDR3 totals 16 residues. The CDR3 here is CASSPLEGASGNTIYF. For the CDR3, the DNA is TGTGCCAGCAGCCCCCTCGAGGGGGCTTCTGGAAACACCATATATTTT.

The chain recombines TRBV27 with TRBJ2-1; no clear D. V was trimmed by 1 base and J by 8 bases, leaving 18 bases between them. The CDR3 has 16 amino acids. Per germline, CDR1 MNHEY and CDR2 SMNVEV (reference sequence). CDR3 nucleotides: TGTGCCAGCAGTTTATGGTCCACTACTGGCTCCCATGAGCAGTTCTTC. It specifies CASSLWSTTGSHEQFF.

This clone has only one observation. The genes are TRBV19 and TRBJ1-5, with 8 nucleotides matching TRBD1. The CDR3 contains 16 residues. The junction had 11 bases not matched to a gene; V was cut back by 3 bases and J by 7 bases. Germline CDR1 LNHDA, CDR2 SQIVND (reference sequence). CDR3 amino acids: CASSISTDRVGQPQHF. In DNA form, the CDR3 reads TGTGCCAGTAGTATTTCAACGGACAGGGTCGGACAGCCCCAGCATTTT. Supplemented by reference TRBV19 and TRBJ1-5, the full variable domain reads DGGITQSPKYLFRKEGQNVTLSCEQNLNHDAMYWYRQDPGQGLRLIYYSQIVNDFQKGDIAEGYSVSREKKESFPLTVTSAQKNPTAFYLCASSISTDRVGQPQHFGDGTRLSIL.

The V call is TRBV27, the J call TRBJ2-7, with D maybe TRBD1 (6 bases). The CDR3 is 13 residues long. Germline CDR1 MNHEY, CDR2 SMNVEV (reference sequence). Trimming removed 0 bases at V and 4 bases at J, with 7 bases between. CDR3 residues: CASSLSQGYEQYF. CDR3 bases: TGTGCCAGCAGTTTATCGCAGGGGTACGAGCAGTACTTC.

The CDR3 DNA is TGCAGCGTTCCCGGGACAAGCTCCTACAATGAGCAGTTCTTC. Protein: CSVPGTSSYNEQFF. The V and J genes are TRBV29-1 and TRBJ2-1, with D tentatively TRBD1 (6 bases). V lost 5 bases, J lost 0 bases, and 11 bases lay in between. Germline assignment: CDR1 SQVTM and CDR2 ANQGSEA. The CDR3 length is 14 residues.

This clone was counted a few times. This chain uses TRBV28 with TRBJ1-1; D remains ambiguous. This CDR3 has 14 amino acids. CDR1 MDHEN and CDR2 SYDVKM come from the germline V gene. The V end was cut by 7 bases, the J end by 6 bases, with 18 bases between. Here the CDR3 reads CASTLTGETAEAFF. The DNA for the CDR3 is TGTGCCAGCACCCTCACCGGAGAAACCGCTGAAGCTTTCTTT.

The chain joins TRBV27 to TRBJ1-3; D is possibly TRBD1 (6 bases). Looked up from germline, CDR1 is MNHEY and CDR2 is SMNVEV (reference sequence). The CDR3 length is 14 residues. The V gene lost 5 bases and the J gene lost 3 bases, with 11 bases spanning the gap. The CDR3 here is CASSPRTDGNTIYF. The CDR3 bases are TGTGCCAGCAGTCCCAGGACAGATGGAAACACCATATATTTT.

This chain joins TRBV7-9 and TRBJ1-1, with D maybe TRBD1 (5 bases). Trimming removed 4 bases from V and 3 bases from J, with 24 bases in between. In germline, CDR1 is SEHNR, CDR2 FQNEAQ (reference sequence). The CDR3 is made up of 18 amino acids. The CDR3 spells CASSSPHRGGVRDTEAFF. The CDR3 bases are TGTGCCAGCAGCTCACCCCATAGGGGAGGCGTTAGGGACACTGAAGCTTTCTTT. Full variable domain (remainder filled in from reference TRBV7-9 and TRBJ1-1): DTGVSQNPRHKITKRGQNVTFRCDPISEHNRLYWYRQTLGQGPEFLTYFQNEAQLEKSRLLSDRFSAERPKGSFSTLEIQRTEQGDSAMYLCASSSPHRGGVRDTEAFFGQGTRLTVV.

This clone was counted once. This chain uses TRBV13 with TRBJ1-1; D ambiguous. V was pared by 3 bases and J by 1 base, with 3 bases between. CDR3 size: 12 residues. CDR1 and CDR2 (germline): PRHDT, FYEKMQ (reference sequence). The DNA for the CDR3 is TGTGCCAGCAGCTTCAGGAACACTGAAGCTTTCTTT. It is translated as CASSFRNTEAFF. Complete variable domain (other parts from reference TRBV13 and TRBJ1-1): AAGVIQSPRHLIKEKRETATLKCYPIPRHDTVYWYQQGPGQDPQFLISFYEKMQSDKGSIPDRFSAQQFSDYHSELNMSSLELGDSALYFCASSFRNTEAFFGQGTRLTVV.

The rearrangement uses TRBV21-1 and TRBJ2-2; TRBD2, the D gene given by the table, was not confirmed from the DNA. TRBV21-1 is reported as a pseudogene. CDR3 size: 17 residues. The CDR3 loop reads CASDGPLAGPNTGELFF. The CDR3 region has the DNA TGTGCCAGCGACGGCCCATTAGCGGGTCCGAACACCGGGGAGCTGTTTTTT.

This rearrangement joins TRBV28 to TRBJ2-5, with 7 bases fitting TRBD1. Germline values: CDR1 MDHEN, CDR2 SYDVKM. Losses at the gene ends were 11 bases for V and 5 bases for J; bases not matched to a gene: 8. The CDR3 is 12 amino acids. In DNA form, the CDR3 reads TGTGCCTGCACAGGGGCGGAGGAGACCCAGTACTTC. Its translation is CACTGAEETQYF.

The CDR3: CASSPSSGVLIAKNIQYF. The CDR3 DNA is TGTGCCAGCAGTCCTTCTAGCGGGGTCCTCATAGCCAAAAACATTCAGTACTTC. The J gene is TRBJ2-4, the V gene TRBV7-6; TRBD2 aligns across 9 bases. CDR1 is SGHVS and CDR2 is FNYEAQ in the germline V gene. The V and J ends lost 6 bases and 0 bases, in that order; junction bases with no gene match: 12. This CDR3 region has 18 residues.

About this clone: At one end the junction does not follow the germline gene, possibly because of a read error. CDR3 sequence: CASRLGTANTEAFF. Here the CDR3 DNA reads TGTGCCAGCAGATTGGGGACAGCGAACACTGAAGCTTTCTTT. This chain connects TRBV5-4 to TRBJ1-1, with 7 bases matching TRBD1. Germline loops: CDR1 SGHNT, CDR2 YYREEE (reference sequence). The CDR3 is 14 amino acids.

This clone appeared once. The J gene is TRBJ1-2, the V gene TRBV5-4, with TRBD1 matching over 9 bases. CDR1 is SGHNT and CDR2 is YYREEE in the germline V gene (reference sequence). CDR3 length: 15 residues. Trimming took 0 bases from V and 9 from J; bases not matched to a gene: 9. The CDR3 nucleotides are TGTGCCAGCAGCTTGGAGTCGGGGACAGGGTTCAGCTACACCTTC. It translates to CASSLESGTGFSYTF.

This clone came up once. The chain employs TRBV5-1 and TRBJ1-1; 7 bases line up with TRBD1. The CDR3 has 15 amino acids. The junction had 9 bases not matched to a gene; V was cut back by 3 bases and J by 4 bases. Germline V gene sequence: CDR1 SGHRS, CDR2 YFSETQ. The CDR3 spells CASSWETGWGTEAFF. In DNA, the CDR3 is TGCGCCAGCAGCTGGGAGACAGGGTGGGGCACTGAAGCTTTCTTT.

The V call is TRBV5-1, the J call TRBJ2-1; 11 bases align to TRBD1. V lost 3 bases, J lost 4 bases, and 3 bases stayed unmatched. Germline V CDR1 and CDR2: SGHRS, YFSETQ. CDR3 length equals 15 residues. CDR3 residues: CASSWDRGGYNEQFF. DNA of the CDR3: TGCGCCAGCAGCTGGGACAGGGGGGGGTACAATGAGCAGTTCTTC.

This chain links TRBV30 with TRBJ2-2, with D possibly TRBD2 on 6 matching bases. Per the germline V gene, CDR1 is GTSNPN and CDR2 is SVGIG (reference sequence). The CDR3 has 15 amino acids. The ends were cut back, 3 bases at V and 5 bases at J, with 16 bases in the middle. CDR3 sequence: CAWSPGTPSTGELFF. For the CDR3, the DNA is TGTGCCTGGAGCCCCGGGACTCCTAGTACCGGGGAGCTGTTTTTT.

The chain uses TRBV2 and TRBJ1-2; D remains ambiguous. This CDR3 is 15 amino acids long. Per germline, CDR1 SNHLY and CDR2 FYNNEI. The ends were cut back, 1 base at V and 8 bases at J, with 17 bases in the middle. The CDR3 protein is CASSEGSGHNIGYTF. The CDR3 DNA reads TGTGCCAGCAGTGAAGGTTCCGGTCATAATATAGGCTACACCTTC. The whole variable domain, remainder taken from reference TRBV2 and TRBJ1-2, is EPEVTQTPSHQVTQMGQEVILRCVPISNHLYFYWYRQILGQKVEFLVSFYNNEISEKSEIFDDQFSVERPDGSNFTLKIRSTKLEDSAMYFCASSEGSGHNIGYTFGSGTRLTVV.

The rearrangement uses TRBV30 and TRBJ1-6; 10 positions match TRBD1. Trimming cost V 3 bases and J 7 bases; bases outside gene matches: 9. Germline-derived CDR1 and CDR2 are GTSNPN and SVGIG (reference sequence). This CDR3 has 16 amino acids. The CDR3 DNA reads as TGTGCCTGGAGGGGAAAGGACAGGGGGGGAAATTCACCCCTCCACTTT. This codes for CAWRGKDRGGNSPLHF. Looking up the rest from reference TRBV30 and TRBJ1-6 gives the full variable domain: SQTIHQWPATLVQPVGSPLSLECTVEGTSNPNLYWYRQAAGRGLQLLFYSVGIGQISSEVPQNLSASRPQDRQFILSSKKLLLSDSGFYLCAWRGKDRGGNSPLHFGNGTRLTVT.

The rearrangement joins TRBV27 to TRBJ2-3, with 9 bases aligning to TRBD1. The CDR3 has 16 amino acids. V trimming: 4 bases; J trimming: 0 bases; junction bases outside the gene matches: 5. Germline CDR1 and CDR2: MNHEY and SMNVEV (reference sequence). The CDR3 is CASSWTGARSTDTQYF. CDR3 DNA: TGTGCCAGCAGTTGGACAGGGGCCCGGAGCACAGATACGCAGTATTTT.

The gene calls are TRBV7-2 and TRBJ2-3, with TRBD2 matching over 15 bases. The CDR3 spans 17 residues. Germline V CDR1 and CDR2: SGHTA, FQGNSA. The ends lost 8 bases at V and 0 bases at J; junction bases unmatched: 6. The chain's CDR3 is CASRGLAGGGSTDTQYF. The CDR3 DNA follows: TGTGCCAGCCGGGGACTAGCGGGAGGCGGAAGCACAGATACGCAGTATTTT.

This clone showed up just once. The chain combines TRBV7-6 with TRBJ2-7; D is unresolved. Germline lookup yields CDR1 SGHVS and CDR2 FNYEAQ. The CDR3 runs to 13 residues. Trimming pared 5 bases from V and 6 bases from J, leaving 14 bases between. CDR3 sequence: CASSPLRALEQYF. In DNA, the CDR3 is TGTGCCAGCAGCCCCCTGAGAGCCCTCGAGCAGTACTTC.

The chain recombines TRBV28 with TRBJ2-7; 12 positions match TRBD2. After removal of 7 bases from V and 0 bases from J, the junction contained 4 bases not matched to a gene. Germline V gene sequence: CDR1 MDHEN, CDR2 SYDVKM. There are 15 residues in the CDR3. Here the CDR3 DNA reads TGTGCCAGCACTAGCGGGGGGGAAAGCTCCTACGAGCAGTACTTC. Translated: CASTSGGESSYEQYF.

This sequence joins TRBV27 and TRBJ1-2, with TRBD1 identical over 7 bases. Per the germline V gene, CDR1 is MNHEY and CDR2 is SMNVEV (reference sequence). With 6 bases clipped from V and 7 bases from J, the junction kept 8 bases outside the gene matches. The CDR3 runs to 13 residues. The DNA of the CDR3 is TGTGCCAGCAGCCAGAGAGACAGGGTTGGCTACACCTTC. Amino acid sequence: CASSQRDRVGYTF.

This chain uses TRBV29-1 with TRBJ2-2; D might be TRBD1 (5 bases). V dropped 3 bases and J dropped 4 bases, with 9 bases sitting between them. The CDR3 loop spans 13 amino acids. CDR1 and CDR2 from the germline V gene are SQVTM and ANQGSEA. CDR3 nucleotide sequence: TGCAGCGTTGATAGGGGCTTCACCGGGGAGCTGTTTTTT. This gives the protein CSVDRGFTGELFF.